A selection of T cell receptor beta chains follows, all from one sample in a study of post-analysis software for immune sequencing data. From the PCR reads, TCRdb called clonotypes with MiXCR, one entry per CDR3 protein. This sample carries 750,000 to 950,000 distinct CDR3 sequences, under 70% of them seen once, and the ten largest clones take 4.6%. The specimen sequenced was blood. These TCRs come from a girl between 5 and 17 years old with multiple sclerosis. Each CDR3 is given with its conserved first and last residue. The D gene is left open where the match is weak. A clone size is listed for some rows: how often the clone was seen (once, few, many), or a class if it is expanded.

size	V	D	J	CDR3	DNA
-	TRBV20-1	-	TRBJ2-3	CSAQQGTDTQYF	TGCAGTGCACAACAGGGTACAGATACGCAGTATTTT
-	TRBV29-1	TRBD1	TRBJ2-3	CSAAHGDRSTDTQYF	TGCAGCGCGGCCCACGGGGACAGGAGCACAGATACGCAGTATTTT
-	TRBV20-1	-	TRBJ2-7	CSARDWDGSSYEQYF	TGCAGTGCTAGAGATTGGGACGGTTCATCCTACGAGCAGTACTTC
few	TRBV4-1	TRBD1	TRBJ1-2	CASSIRDSYGYTF	TGCGCCAGTAGTATCCGGGACAGCTATGGCTACACCTTC
-	TRBV28	TRBD2	TRBJ2-3	CASSFGLAGDTQYF	TGTGCCAGCAGTTTTGGACTAGCAGGAGATACGCAGTATTTT
-	TRBV7-2	-	TRBJ2-7	CASSDRSAYEQYF	TGTGCCAGCAGCGACCGAAGTGCCTACGAGCAGTACTTC
once	TRBV20-1	-	TRBJ2-7	CSAFHPGGYEQYF	TGCAGTGCTTTCCATCCCGGGGGCTACGAGCAGTACTTC
-	TRBV20-1	TRBD1	TRBJ2-5	CSARDIQGATEPQYF	TGCAGTGCTAGAGATATCCAGGGGGCGACAGAGCCCCAGTACTTC
-	TRBV7-8	-	TRBJ2-1	CASSLTPGGIIDYNEQFF	TGTGCCAGCAGCTTAACGCCGGGCGGGATAATAGACTACAATGAGCAGTTCTTC
-	TRBV5-1	TRBD1	TRBJ2-7	CASSPGGTGEYEQYF	TGCGCCAGCAGCCCGGGTGGGACAGGGGAATACGAGCAGTACTTC
few	TRBV12-3/TRBV12-4	TRBD2	TRBJ2-7	CASSSTSGRYEQYF	TGTGCCAGCAGCTCAACTAGCGGGAGGTACGAGCAGTACTTC
-	TRBV20-1	TRBD2	TRBJ2-6	CSAGGTGANVLTF	TGCAGTGCGGGGGGGACTGGGGCCAACGTCCTGACTTTC
few	TRBV10-3	TRBD2	TRBJ2-7	CAISDGLASGEQYF	TGTGCCATCAGCGACGGGCTAGCTAGCGGCGAGCAGTACTTC
-	TRBV12-5	TRBD1	TRBJ2-7	CASGYTGTGTYEQYF	TGTGCTAGTGGTTACACCGGGACAGGAACCTACGAGCAGTACTTC
-	TRBV2	-	TRBJ2-4	CASSEPGYDIQYF	TGTGCCAGCAGTGAGCCAGGTTACGACATTCAGTACTTC